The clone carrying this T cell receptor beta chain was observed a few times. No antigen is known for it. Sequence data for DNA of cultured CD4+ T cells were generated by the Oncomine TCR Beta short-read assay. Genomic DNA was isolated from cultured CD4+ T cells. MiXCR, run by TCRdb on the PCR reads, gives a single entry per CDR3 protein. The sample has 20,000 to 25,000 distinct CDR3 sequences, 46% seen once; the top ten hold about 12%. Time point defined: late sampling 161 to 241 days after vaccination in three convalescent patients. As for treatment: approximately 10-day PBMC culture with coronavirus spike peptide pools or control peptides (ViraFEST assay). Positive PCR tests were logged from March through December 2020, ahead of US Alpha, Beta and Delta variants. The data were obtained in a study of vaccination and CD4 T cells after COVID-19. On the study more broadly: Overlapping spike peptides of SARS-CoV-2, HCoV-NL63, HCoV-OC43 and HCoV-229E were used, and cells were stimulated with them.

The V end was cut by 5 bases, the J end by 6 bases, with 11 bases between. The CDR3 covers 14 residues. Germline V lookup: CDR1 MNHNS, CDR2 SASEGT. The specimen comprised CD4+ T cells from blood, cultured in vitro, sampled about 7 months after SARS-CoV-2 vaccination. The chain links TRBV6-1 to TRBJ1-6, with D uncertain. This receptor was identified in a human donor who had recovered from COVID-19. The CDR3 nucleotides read TGTGCCAGCAGTCGGACTGTGATTAATTCACCCCTCCACTTT. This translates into CASSRTVINSPLHF.